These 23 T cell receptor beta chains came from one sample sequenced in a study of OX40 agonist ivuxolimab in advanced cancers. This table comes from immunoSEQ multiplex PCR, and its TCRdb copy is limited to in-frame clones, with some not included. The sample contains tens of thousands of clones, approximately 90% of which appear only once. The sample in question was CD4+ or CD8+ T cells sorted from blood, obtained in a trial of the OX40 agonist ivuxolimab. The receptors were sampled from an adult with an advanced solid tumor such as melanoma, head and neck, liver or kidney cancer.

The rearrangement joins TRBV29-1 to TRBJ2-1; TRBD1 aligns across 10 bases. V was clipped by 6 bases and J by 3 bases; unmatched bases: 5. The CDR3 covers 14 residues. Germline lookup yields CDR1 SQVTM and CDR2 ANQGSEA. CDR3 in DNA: TGCAGCGTCGGGGACAGGGGCAACTACAATGAGCAGTTCTTC. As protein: CSVGDRGNYNEQFF.

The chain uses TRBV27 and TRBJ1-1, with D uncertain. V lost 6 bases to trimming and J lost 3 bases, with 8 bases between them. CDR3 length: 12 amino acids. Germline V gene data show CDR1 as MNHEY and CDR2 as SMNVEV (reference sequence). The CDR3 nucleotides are TGTGCCAGCAGAAAGGGATACACTGAAGCTTTCTTT. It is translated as CASRKGYTEAFF.

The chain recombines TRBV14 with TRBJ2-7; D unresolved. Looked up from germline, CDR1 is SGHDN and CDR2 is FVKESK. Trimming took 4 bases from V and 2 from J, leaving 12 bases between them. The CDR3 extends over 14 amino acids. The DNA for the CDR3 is TGTGCCAGCAGCCTCAACGTCGGAACCTACGAGCAGTACTTC. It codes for CASSLNVGTYEQYF.

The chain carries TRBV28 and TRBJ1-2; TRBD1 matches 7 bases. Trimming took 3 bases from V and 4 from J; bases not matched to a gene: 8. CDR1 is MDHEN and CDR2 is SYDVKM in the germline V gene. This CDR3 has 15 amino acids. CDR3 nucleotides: TGTGCCAGCAGTTTCGGCAGGGGGATGATCTATGGCTACACCTTC. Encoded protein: CASSFGRGMIYGYTF.

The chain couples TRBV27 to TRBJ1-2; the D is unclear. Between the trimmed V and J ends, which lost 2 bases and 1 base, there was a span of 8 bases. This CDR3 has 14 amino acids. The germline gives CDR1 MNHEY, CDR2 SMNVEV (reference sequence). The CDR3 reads CASSLLGGNYGYTF. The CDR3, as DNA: TGTGCCAGCAGTTTACTCGGCGGTAACTATGGCTACACCTTC.

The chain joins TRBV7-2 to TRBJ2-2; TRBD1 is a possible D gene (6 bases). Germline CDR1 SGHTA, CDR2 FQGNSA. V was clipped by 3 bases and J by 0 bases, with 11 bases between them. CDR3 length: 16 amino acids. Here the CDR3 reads CASSLDSFSNTGELFF. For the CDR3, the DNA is TGTGCCAGCAGCTTGGACAGCTTTTCGAACACCGGGGAGCTGTTTTTT. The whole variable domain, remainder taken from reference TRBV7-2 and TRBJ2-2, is GAGVSQSPSNKVTEKGKDVELRCDPISGHTALYWYRQSLGQGLEFLIYFQGNSAPDKSGLPSDRFSAERTGGSVSTLTIQRTQQEDSAVYLCASSLDSFSNTGELFFGEGSRLTVL.

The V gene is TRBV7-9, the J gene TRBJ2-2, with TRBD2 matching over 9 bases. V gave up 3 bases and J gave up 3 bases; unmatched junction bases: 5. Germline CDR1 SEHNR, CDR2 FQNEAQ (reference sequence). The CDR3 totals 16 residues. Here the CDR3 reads CASSLGSGGDTGELFF. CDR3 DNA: TGTGCCAGCAGCTTGGGTAGCGGGGGTGACACCGGGGAGCTGTTTTTT.

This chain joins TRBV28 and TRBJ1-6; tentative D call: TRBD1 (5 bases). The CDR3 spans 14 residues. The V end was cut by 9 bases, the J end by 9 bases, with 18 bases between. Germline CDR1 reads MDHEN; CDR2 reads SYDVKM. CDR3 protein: CASEGQYIGSPLHF. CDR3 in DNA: TGTGCCAGTGAGGGGCAATATATAGGTTCACCCCTCCACTTT.

This chain's CDR3 is CASSLTYNEQFF. The CDR3, as DNA: TGTGCCAGCAGCCTGACATACAATGAGCAGTTCTTC. The chain couples TRBV14 to TRBJ2-1; no clear D gene. From germline, CDR1 is SGHDN and CDR2 FVKESK. The CDR3 is 12 amino acids. V was cut by 4 bases and J by 4 bases, with 5 bases left in between.

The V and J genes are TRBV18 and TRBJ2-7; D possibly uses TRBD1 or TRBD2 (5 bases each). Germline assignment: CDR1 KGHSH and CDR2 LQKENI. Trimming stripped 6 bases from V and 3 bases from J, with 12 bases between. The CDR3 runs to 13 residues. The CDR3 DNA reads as TGTGCCAGCTCCCCCGGGGCCCACTACGAGCAGTACTTC. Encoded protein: CASSPGAHYEQYF.

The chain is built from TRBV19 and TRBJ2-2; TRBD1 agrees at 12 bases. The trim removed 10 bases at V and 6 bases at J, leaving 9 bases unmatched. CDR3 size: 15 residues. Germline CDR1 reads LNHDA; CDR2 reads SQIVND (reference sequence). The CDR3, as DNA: TGTGCCATAAAACCGGGACAGGGGGCACCCGGGGAGCTGTTTTTT. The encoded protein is CAIKPGQGAPGELFF.

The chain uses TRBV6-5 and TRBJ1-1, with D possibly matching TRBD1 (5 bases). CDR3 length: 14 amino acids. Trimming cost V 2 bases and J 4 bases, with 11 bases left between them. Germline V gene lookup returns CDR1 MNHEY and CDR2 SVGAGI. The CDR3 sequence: CASSYDGGGTEAFF. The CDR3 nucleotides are TGTGCCAGCAGTTACGACGGGGGGGGCACTGAAGCTTTCTTT.

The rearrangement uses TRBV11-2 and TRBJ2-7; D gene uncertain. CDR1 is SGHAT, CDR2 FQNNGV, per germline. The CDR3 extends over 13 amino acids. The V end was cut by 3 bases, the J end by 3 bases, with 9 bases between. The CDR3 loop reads CASSLQDDYEQYF. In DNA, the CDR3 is TGTGCCAGCAGCTTGCAGGACGACTACGAGCAGTACTTC.

The CDR3 sequence: CANIARDSYTEAFF. The CDR3 region has the DNA TGTGCCAACATAGCAAGGGACAGCTACACTGAAGCTTTCTTT. This rearrangement joins TRBV2 to TRBJ1-1; 7 bases agree with TRBD1. Looked up from germline, CDR1 is SNHLY and CDR2 is FYNNEI. The CDR3 loop spans 14 amino acids. Trimming removed 10 bases from V and 3 bases from J; junction bases left unmatched: 11.

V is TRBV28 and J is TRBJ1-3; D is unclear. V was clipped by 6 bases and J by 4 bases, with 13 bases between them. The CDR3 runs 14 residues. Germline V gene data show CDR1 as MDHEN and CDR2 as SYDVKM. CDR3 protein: CASRPYAGGNTIYF. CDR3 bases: TGTGCCAGCAGACCCTACGCGGGGGGAAACACCATATATTTT.

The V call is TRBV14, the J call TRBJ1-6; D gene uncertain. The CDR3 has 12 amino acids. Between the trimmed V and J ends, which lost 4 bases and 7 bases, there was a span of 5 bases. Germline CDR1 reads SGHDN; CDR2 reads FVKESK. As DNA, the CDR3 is TGTGCCAGCAGCCTCTTGAATTCACCCCTCCACTTT. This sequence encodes CASSLLNSPLHF.

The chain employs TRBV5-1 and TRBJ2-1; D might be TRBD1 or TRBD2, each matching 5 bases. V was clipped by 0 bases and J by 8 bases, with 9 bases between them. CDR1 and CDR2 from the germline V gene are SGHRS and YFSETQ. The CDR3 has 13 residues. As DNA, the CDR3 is TGCGCCAGCAGCTTGGTGGGGGTAGATGAGCAGTTCTTC. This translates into CASSLVGVDEQFF.

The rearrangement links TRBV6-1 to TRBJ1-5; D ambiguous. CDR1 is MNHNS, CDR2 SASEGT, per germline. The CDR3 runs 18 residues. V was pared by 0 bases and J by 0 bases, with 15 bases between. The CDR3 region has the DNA TGTGCCAGCAGTGAAGCAATCGGACTCGGATATAGCAATCAGCCCCAGCATTTT. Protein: CASSEAIGLGYSNQPQHF.

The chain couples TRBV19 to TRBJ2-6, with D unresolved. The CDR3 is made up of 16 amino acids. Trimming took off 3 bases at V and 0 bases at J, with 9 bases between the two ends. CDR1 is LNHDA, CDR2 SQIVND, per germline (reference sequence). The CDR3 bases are TGTGCCAGTAGTATCAAACAGATCTCTGGGGCCAACGTCCTGACTTTC. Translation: CASSIKQISGANVLTF.

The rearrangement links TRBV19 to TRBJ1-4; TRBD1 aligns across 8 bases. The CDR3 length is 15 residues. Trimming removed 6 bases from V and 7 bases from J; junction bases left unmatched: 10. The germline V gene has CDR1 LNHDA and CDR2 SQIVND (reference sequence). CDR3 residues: CASSIGQGGFEKLFF. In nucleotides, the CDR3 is TGTGCCAGTAGCATCGGACAGGGAGGTTTTGAAAAACTGTTTTTT. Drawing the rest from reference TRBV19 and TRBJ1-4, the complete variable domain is DGGITQSPKYLFRKEGQNVTLSCEQNLNHDAMYWYRQDPGQGLRLIYYSQIVNDFQKGDIAEGYSVSREKKESFPLTVTSAQKNPTAFYLCASSIGQGGFEKLFFGSGTQLSVL.

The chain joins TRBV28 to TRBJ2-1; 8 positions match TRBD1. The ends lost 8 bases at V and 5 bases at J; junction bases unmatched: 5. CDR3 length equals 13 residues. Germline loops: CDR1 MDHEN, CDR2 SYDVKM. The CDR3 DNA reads TGTGCCAGCCGGACAGGGCCCCACAATGAGCAGTTCTTC. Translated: CASRTGPHNEQFF.

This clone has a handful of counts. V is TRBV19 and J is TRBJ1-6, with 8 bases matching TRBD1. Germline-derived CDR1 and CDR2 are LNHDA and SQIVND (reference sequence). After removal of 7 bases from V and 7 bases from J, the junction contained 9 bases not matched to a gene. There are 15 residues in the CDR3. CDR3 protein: CASNPDRGRNSPLHF. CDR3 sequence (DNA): TGTGCCAGTAACCCAGACAGGGGAAGGAATTCACCCCTCCACTTT.

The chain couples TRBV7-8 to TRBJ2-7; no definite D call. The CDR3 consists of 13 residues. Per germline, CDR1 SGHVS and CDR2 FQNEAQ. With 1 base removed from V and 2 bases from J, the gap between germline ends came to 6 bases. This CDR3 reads CASSLGTTYEQYF. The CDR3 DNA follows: TGTGCCAGCAGCTTAGGCACCACCTACGAGCAGTACTTC.